This TCR beta chain was profiled in a study of technical replicates of blood from a few donors. Profiled with immunoSEQ multiplex PCR; TCRdb holds only in-frame clones, not every one. This table holds over 70,000 clones, roughly 90% found once. V was clipped by 5 bases and J by 6 bases, with 16 bases between them. The germline gives CDR1 SGHTA, CDR2 FQGNSA. CDR3 length: 14 residues. The chain joins TRBV7-2 to TRBJ1-2; D not resolved. The sequencing sample was made of PBMCs. The clonotype comes from a human donor in good health. Some clones in this sample may be carry-over from other donors' samples. CDR3 in DNA: TGTGCCAGCAGCCCGTATACGACAACGGATGGCTACACCTTC. Its protein product is CASSPYTTTDGYTF. The full variable domain, with the rest looked up from reference TRBV7-2 and TRBJ1-2, is GAGVSQSPSNKVTEKGKDVELRCDPISGHTALYWYRQSLGQGLEFLIYFQGNSAPDKSGLPSDRFSAERTGGSVSTLTIQRTQQEDSAVYLCASSPYTTTDGYTFGSGTRLTVV.